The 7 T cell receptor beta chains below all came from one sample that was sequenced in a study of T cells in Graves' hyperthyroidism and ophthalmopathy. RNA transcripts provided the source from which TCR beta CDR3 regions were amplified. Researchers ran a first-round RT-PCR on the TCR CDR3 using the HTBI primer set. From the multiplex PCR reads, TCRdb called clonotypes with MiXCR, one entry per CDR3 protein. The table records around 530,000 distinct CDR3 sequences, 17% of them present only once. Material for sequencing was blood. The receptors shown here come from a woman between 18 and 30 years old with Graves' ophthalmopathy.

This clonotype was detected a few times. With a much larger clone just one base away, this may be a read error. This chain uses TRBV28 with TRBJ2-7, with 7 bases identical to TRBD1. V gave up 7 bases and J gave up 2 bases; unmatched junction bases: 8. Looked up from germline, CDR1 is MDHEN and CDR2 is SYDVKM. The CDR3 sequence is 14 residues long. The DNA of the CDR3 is TGTGCCAGCATTCGACAGGGTCTTCCCTACGAGCAGTACTTC. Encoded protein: CASIRQGLPYEQYF.

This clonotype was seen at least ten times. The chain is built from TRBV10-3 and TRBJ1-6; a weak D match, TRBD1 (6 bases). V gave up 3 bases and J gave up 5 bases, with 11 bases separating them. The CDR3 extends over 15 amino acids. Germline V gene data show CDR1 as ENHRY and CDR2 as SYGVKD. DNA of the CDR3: TGTGCCATCAGTGAACCCAGGGGTCATAATTCACCCCTCCACTTT. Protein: CAISEPRGHNSPLHF.

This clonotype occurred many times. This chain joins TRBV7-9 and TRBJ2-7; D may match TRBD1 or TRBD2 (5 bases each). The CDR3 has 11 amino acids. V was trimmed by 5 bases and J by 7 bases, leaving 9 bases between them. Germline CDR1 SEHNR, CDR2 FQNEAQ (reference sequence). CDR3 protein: CASSRDGEQYF. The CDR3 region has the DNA TGTGCCAGCAGCAGGGACGGGGAGCAGTACTTC.

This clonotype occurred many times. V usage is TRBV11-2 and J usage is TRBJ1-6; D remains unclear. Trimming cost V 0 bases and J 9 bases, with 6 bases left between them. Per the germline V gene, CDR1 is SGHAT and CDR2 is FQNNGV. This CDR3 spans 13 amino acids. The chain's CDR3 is CASSLDLRSPLHF. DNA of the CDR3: TGTGCCAGCAGCTTAGATCTTCGTTCACCCCTCCACTTT.

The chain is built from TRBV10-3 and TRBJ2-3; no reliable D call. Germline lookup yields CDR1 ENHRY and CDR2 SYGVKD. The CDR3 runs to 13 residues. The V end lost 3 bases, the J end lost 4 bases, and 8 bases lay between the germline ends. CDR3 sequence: CAISDQDSDTQYF. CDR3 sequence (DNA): TGTGCCATCAGTGACCAGGATTCAGATACGCAGTATTTT.

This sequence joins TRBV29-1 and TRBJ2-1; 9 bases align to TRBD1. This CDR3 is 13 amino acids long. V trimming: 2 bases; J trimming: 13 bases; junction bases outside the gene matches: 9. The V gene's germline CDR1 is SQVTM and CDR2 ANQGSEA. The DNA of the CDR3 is TGCAGCGTTGAAAATCCCGGGACAGGGTTTCAGTTCTTC. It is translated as CSVENPGTGFQFF.

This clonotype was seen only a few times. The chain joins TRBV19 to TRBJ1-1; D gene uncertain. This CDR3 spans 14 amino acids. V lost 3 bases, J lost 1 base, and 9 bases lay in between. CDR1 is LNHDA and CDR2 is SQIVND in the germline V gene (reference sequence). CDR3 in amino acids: CASSMTISNTEAFF. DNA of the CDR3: TGTGCCAGTAGTATGACGATATCGAACACTGAAGCTTTCTTT. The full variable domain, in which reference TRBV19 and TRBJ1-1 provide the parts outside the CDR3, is DGGITQSPKYLFRKEGQNVTLSCEQNLNHDAMYWYRQDPGQGLRLIYYSQIVNDFQKGDIAEGYSVSREKKESFPLTVTSAQKNPTAFYLCASSMTISNTEAFFGQGTRLTVV.